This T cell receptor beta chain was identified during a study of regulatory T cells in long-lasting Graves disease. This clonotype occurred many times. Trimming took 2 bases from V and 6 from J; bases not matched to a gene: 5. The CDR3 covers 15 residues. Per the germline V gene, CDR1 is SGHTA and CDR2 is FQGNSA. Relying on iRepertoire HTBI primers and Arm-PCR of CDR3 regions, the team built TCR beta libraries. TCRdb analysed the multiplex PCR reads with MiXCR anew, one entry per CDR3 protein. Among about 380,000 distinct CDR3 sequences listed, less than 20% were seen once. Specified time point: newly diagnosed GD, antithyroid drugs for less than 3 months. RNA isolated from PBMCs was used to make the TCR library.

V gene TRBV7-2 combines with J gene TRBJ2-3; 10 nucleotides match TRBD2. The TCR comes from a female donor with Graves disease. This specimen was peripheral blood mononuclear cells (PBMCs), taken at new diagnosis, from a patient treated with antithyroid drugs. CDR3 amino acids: CASSLPTSGTDTQYF. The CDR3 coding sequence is TGTGCCAGCAGCTTACCTACTAGCGGGACCGATACGCAGTATTTT.